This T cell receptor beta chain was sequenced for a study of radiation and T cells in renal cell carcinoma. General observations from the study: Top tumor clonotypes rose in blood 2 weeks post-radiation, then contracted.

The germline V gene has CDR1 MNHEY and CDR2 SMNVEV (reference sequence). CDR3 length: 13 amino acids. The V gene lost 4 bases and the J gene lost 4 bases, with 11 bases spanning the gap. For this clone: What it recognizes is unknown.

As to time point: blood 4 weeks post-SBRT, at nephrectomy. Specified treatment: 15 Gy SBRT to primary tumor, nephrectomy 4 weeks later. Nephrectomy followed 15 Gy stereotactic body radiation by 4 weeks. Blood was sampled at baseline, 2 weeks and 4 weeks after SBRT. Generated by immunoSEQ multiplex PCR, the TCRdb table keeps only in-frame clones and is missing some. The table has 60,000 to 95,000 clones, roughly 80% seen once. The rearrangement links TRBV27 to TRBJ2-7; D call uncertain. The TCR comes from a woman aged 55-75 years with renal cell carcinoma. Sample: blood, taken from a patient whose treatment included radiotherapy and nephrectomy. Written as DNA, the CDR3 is TGTGCCAGCAGTTCAGTCCAGGATTACGAGCAGTACTTC. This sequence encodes CASSSVQDYEQYF.